This T cell receptor (beta chain) appears in the sequencing data of a study of T cells in Graves' hyperthyroidism and ophthalmopathy (dated by TCRdb to the late 2010s). Regarding the study in general: Peripheral blood was sampled at the time of initial diagnosis, prior to any treatment. TCR V-J signatures able to tell the groups apart were searched for in a discovery cohort of some 97 patients, of whom fewer than 45 had Graves' ophthalmopathy and more than 55 had stable Graves' hyperthyroidism. Whether ophthalmopathy could be predicted prospectively was tested in an independent validation cohort made up of roughly 20 hyperthyroidism patients plus 17 patients who later progressed to ophthalmopathy. The 95 to 100 discovery patients were randomly divided into training and test sets at a 7:3 ratio. Thyroid tissue and blood T-cell repertoires from six Graves' hyperthyroidism patients were also compared in the study. Once sampling was done, hyperthyroidism patients were given methimazole at a starting dose of 30 mg daily, whereas ophthalmopathy patients were given high-dose intravenous methylprednisolone. The paper reports TCR Vbeta CDR3 sequencing of approximately 140 peripheral blood samples: under 45 ophthalmopathy, 70 to 85 hyperthyroidism and around 17 progressor patients. Overall study outcomes, separate from this receptor: In validation, the model predicted progression to ophthalmopathy with approximately 69% sensitivity and approximately 78% specificity, a median of around 6.6 months before onset. No statistical method was used to set the sample size in advance, and investigators knew the group allocation. Blood samples also contained most of the expanded thyroid clonotypes (frequency above 0.001), which suggests that blood repertoires may reflect thyroid immune responses. A 13 V-J signature model separated ophthalmopathy from stable hyperthyroidism, with over 85% sensitivity and 81.08% specificity in cross-validation and 80%/75% in testing.

This clonotype was seen only a few times. Its cognate antigen has yet to be identified. Nothing much larger sits one base from this clone, and base qualities are not available. A patient counted as having stable Graves' hyperthyroidism if no progression to ophthalmopathy occurred over 18 months of follow-up. Hyperthyroidism patients were newly diagnosed, had a disease duration of under 2 months, and were aged 18 to 65 years. Patients with uncontrolled infections, other autoimmune diseases, pregnancy or lactation were excluded. Clinical symptoms, serum thyroxine and TRAb, thyroid ultrasound, and orbital computed tomography formed the basis for the diagnoses. PBMCs were isolated from more than 9 ml of fresh peripheral blood by Ficoll-Paque density gradient centrifugation. Total RNA was extracted with Trizol reagent, and quality was checked on an Agilent 2100 Bioanalyzer. The TCR beta CDR3 regions were amplified from RNA transcripts. For the first round of RT-PCR on the TCR CDR3, the HTBI primer set was used together with the Qiagen OneStep RT-PCR kit. A second multiplex PCR round built the libraries, followed by size selection and purification. The libraries were sequenced on an Illumina HiSeq2000 using paired-end 100 bp reads. The original methods were these. SOAPnuke was used to process the raw data, throwing out any read that contained adapters or uncalled bases, had a mean Phred below 15, or lacked an exact constant-primer or identifier match. COPE v1.2.5 was used to merge the high-quality paired reads, and each unique nucleotide sequence was defined as a clonotype. MiTCR v1.1 was used to align the clonotypes against IMGT TRBV, TRBD and TRBJ reference segments. The analysis included only V-J combinations with a frequency above 0.0001, which together covered 99% to 99.2% of the repertoires. A TCS score was defined as the ratio of F50 (clonal expansion) to E x V (chaos), with BLOSUM62-based TCRdist applied between CDR3 peptides within each V-J. Welch's t-statistics and random forest reduced 500 to 650 V-J features to 10 to 15, which were used in a naive Bayes classifier (R e1071). The Morisita-Horn index was used to measure how similar the thyroid and blood repertoires were. TCRdb reworked the public reads: Q25 trimming with fastp, MiXCR clone assembly, productive beta chains retained. Entries are consolidated by CDR3 protein sequence, retaining the most common genes and DNA. TCRdb's processing, not the authors' own work, is the source of the V and J calls. In this sample the table shows about 840,000 distinct CDR3 sequences, roughly 40% of which occur a single time. The ten largest clones add up to over 8% of the sample.

The TCR originated in a man aged 18 to 29 with Graves' hyperthyroidism. What was sequenced was blood.

The CDR3 corresponds to CASSFLDSPLHF. The DNA reads TGTGCCAGCAGCTTTCTCGATTCACCCCTCCACTTT. The rearranged chain carries TRBV7-8 and TRBJ1-6, with the D segment identity uncertain. Trimming removed 3 bases from V and 8 bases from J, leaving 5 bases between the germline ends. The CDR1 and CDR2 encoded by the germline V gene are SGHVS and FQNEAQ. From the cysteine through the phenylalanine, the CDR3 covers 12 amino acids. The DNA shown is the 36-base CDR3, in frame from base 1.